The subject of this entry is one T cell receptor (beta chain). The sample belongs to a study of quantifying T cell responses using KT2 cells. Study-wide context: cDNA was made from DNase-treated RNA using alpha and beta constant primers.

An oligo carrying a UMI was ligated to the cDNA 3' end. First-round PCR used approximately 4 cycles and beta primers RC1.1 and RC1.2 covering TRBC1 and TRBC2. TCRdb independently ran MiXCR on the UMI-ligation and nested PCR reads; one entry per CDR3 protein. Among approximately 57,000 distinct CDR3 sequences listed, around 12% were seen once. Germline loops: CDR1 SGHAT, CDR2 FQNNGV. Trimming cost V 0 bases and J 5 bases, with 10 bases left between them. This CDR3 has 14 residues. The material sequenced was PBMCs spiked with cells of the T cell clone KT2. This chain uses TRBV11-2 with TRBJ1-1, with D maybe TRBD1 (5 bases). This receptor was obtained from a human donor. The CDR3 nucleotides read TGTGCCAGCAGCTTAGATCAGGGAAGGACTGAAGCTTTCTTT. It yields the protein CASSLDQGRTEAFF. The variable domain in full, with the rest retrieved from reference TRBV11-2 and TRBJ1-1, is EAGVAQSPRYKIIEKRQSVAFWCNPISGHATLYWYQQILGQGPKLLIQFQNNGVVDDSQLPKDRFSAERLKGVDSTLKIQPAKLEDSAVYLCASSLDQGRTEAFFGQGTRLTVV.